The 9 T cell receptor beta chains in this list originate from one sample, sequenced in a study of graft-versus-host responses after intestinal transplantation (dated by TCRdb to the early 2020s). Reading the label with the study, this specimen's time point is: cells obtained before transplantation from donor or recipient. Library prep was done by the immunoSEQ multiplex PCR assay. TCRdb stores this immuneACCESS table with in-frame sequences only. Part of the clones is absent; in the studies checked, under half of the shortfall reflects unresolved V genes, and no reason is known for the rest. The sample data list about 120,000 clones, and just under 95% of these were observed just once. The ten largest account for around 1% of the sample. The antigens for these receptors are not known. This material consisted of unstimulated CD8+ T cells sorted from spleen or lymph node cells, taken before transplant. The origin of the receptors is a human donor who was the organ donor for an intestinal transplant.

The chain joins TRBV7-8 to TRBJ1-1; tentatively, D is TRBD1 (6 bases). The CDR3 totals 17 residues. V was shortened by 0 bases and J by 0 bases, with 14 bases between the two germline ends. Germline V gene sequence: CDR1 SGHVS, CDR2 FQNEAQ. Written as DNA, the CDR3 is TGTGCCAGCAGCTTAGCCAGAAGGAGGGACATGAACACTGAAGCTTTCTTT. Its protein product is CASSLARRRDMNTEAFF.

CDR3 loop: CASSPSIWNTEAFF. In nucleotides, the CDR3 is TGTGCCAGCAGCCCATCCATATGGAACACTGAAGCTTTCTTT. The chain has TRBV11-2 and TRBJ1-1, with no clear D. The germline V gene encodes CDR1 SGHAT and CDR2 FQNNGV. Trimming stripped 5 bases from V and 1 base from J, with 11 bases between. The CDR3 sequence is 14 residues long. Full variable domain (outside the CDR3, taken from reference TRBV11-2 and TRBJ1-1): EAGVAQSPRYKIIEKRQSVAFWCNPISGHATLYWYQQILGQGPKLLIQFQNNGVVDDSQLPKDRFSAERLKGVDSTLKIQPAKLEDSAVYLCASSPSIWNTEAFFGQGTRLTVV.

V gene TRBV5-4 combines with J gene TRBJ2-7; TRBD2 aligns across 9 bases. CDR1 is SGHNT, CDR2 YYREEE, per germline (reference sequence). V shed 4 bases, J shed 6 bases, and the junction held 5 bases outside the gene matches. This CDR3 has 13 residues. The CDR3 sequence is CASSPGLASEQYF. The CDR3 nucleotides are TGTGCCAGCAGCCCCGGACTAGCGTCCGAGCAGTACTTC.

The chain links TRBV9 to TRBJ2-7, with TRBD1 matching over 12 bases. The length of the CDR3 is 13 residues. The germline CDR1 and CDR2 sequences are SGDLS and YYNGEE. Written as DNA, the CDR3 is TGTGCTACTACGGGACAGGGGGCGGGAGAGCAGTACTTC. It is translated as CATTGQGAGEQYF.

V and J are TRBV7-9 and TRBJ2-7, with D hard to call. Per germline, CDR1 SEHNR and CDR2 FQNEAQ (reference sequence). With 5 bases removed from V and 7 bases from J, the gap between germline ends came to 12 bases. This CDR3 comprises 12 residues. The CDR3 coding sequence is TGTGCCAGCAGCCCTTCCAATCAAGAGCAGTACTTC. It yields the protein CASSPSNQEQYF.

The rearrangement links TRBV27 to TRBJ2-5; tentatively, D is TRBD1 or TRBD2 (5 bases each). The length of the CDR3 is 15 residues. Germline CDR1 is MNHEY and CDR2 is SMNVEV (reference sequence). V was clipped by 6 bases and J by 4 bases, with 18 bases between them. CDR3 residues: CASRAGWGAGETQYF. The DNA of the CDR3 is TGTGCCAGCAGGGCAGGGTGGGGTGCGGGAGAGACCCAGTACTTC.

The chain employs TRBV4-3 and TRBJ2-1, with a weak D call TRBD2 (6 bases). V shed 1 base and J shed 10 bases, with 11 bases lying between them. CDR1 and CDR2 (germline): LGHNA, YSLEER. The CDR3 spans 13 residues. CDR3 region: CASSQGRVAEQFF. The CDR3 bases are TGCGCCAGCAGCCAAGGGAGGGTAGCGGAGCAGTTCTTC.

The chain uses TRBV28 and TRBJ2-5, with a tentative D call TRBD2 (5 bases). The CDR3 is made up of 13 amino acids. Germline CDR1 MDHEN, CDR2 SYDVKM. V shed 4 bases and J shed 3 bases, with 9 bases lying between them. The CDR3 reads CASSSGLKETQYF. In DNA, the CDR3 is TGTGCCAGCAGTTCTGGACTGAAAGAGACCCAGTACTTC.

The chain has TRBV7-2 and TRBJ1-1; 7 bases match TRBD1. V lost 3 bases, J lost 4 bases, and 8 bases stayed unmatched. This CDR3 region has 15 residues. Germline V CDR1 and CDR2: SGHTA, FQGNSA. The CDR3 spells CASSFRGQQGTEAFF. For the CDR3, the DNA is TGTGCCAGCAGCTTCCGGGGACAGCAAGGCACTGAAGCTTTCTTT. The whole variable domain, filled in from reference TRBV7-2 and TRBJ1-1, reads GAGVSQSPSNKVTEKGKDVELRCDPISGHTALYWYRQSLGQGLEFLIYFQGNSAPDKSGLPSDRFSAERTGGSVSTLTIQRTQQEDSAVYLCASSFRGQQGTEAFFGQGTRLTVV.